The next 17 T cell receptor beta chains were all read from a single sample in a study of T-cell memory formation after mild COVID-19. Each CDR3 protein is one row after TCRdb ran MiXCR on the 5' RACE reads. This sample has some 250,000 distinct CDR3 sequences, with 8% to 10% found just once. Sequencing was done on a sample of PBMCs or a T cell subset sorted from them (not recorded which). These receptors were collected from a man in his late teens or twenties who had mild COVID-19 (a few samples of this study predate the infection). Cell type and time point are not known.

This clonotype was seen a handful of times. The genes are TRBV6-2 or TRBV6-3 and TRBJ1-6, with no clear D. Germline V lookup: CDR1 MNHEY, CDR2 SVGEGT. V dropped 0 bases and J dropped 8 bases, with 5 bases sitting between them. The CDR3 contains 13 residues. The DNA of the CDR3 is TGTGCCAGCAGTTACTCGGCGGATTCACCCCTCCACTTT. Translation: CASSYSADSPLHF.

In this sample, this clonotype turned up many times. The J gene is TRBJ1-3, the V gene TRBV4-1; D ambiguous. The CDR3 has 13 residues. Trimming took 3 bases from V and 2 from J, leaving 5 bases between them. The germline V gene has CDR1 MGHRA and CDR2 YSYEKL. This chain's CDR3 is CASSHQAGNTIYF. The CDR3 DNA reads TGCGCCAGCAGCCACCAGGCTGGAAACACCATATATTTT.

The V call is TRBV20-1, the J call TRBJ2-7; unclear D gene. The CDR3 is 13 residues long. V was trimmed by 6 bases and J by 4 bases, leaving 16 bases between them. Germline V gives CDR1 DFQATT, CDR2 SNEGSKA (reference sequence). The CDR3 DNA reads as TGCAGTGCCAAGACACTCCACCAATACGAGCAGTACGTC. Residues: CSAKTLHQYEQYV.

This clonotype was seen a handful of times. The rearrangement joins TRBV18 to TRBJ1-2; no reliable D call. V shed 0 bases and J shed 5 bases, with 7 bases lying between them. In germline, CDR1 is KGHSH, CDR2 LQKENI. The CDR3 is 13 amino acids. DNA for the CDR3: TGTGCCAGCTCACCACCCAGGCCTTATGGCTACACCTTC. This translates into CASSPPRPYGYTF. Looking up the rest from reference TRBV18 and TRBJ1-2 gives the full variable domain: NAGVMQNPRHLVRRRGQEARLRCSPMKGHSHVYWYRQLPEEGLKFMVYLQKENIIDESGMPKERFSAEFPKEGPSILRIQQVVRGDSAAYFCASSPPRPYGYTFGSGTRLTVV.

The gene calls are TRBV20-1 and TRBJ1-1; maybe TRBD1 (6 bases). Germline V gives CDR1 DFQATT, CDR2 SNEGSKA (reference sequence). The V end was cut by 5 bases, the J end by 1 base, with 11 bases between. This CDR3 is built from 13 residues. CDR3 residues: CSAGGGSNTEAFF. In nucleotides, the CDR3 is TGCAGTGCTGGAGGGGGTTCGAACACTGAAGCTTTCTTT.

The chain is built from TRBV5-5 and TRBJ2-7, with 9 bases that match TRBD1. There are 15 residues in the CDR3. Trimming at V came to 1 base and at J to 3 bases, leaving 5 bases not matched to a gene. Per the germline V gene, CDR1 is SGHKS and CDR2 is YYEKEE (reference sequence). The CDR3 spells CASSLLGQGGYEQYV. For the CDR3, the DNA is TGTGCCAGCAGCTTGTTGGGACAGGGAGGCTACGAGCAGTACGTC.

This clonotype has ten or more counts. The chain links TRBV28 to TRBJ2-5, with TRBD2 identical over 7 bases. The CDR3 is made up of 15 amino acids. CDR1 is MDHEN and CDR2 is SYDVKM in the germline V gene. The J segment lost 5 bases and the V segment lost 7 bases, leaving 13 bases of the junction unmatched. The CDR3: CASTPARLGGETQYF. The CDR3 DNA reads TGTGCCAGCACCCCAGCCCGATTGGGGGGGGAGACCCAGTACTTC. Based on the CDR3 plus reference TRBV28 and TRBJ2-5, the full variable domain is DVKVTQSSRYLVKRTGEKVFLECVQDMDHENMFWYRQDPGLGLRLIYFSYDVKMKEKGDIPEGYSVSREKKERFSLILESASTNQTSMYLCASTPARLGGETQYFGPGTRLLVL.

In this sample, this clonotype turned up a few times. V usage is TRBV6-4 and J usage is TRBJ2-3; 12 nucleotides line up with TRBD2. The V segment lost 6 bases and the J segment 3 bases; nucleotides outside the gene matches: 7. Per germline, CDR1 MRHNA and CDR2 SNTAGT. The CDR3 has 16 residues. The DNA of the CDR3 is TGTGCCAGCAGCGAAACTAGCGGGGGGTCTACAGATACGCAGTATTTT. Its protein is CASSETSGGSTDTQYF.

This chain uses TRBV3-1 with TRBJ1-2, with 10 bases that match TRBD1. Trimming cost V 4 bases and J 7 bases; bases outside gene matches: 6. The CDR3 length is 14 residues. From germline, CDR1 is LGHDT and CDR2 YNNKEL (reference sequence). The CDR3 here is CASSRDRGHSGYTF. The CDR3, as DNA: TGTGCCAGCAGCCGAGACAGGGGGCACTCTGGCTACACCTTC. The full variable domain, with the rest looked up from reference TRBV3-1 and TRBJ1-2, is DTAVSQTPKYLVTQMGNDKSIKCEQNLGHDTMYWYKQDSKKFLKIMFSYNNKELIINETVPNRFSPKSPDKAHLNLHINSLELGDSAVYFCASSRDRGHSGYTFGSGTRLTVV.

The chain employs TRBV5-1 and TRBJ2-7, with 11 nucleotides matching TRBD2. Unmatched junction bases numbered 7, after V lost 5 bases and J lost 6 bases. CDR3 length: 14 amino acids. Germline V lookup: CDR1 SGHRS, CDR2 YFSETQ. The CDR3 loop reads CASSGLAGGSEQYF. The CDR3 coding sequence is TGCGCCAGCAGTGGCCTAGCGGGGGGTTCCGAGCAGTACTTC.

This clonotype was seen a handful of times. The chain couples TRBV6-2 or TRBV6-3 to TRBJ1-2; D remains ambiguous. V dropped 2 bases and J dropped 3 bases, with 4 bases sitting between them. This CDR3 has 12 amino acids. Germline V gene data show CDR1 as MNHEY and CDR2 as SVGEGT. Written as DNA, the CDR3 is TGTGCCAGCAGTTACGGCTACTATGGCTACACCTTC. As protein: CASSYGYYGYTF.

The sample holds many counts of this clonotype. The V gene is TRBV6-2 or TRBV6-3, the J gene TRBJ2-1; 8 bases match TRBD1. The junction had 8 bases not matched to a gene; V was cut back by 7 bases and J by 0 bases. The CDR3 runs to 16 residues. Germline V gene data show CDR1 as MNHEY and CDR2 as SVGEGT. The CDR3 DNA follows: TGTGCCAGCACGATCCAACAGGGGGACTCCTACAATGAGCAGTTCTTC. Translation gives CASTIQQGDSYNEQFF.

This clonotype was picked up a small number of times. This CDR3 reads CASSSGGAGANVLTF. The DNA of the CDR3 is TGTGCCAGCAGCTCGGGAGGAGCTGGGGCCAACGTCCTGACTTTC. J is TRBJ2-6 and V is TRBV6-5, with 7 nucleotides matching TRBD2. J lost 2 bases, V lost 6 bases, and 4 bases had no gene match. The CDR3 has 15 amino acids. The germline gives CDR1 MNHEY, CDR2 SVGAGI.

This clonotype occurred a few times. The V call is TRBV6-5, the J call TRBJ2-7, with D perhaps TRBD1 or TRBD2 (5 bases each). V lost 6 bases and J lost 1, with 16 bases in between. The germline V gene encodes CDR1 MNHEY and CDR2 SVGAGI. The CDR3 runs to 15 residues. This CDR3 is CASRIRAWGSYEQYF. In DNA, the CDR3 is TGTGCCAGCAGAATCCGGGCCTGGGGGTCCTACGAGCAGTACTTC.

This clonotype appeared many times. CDR3 in amino acids: CASTTGVYSPLHF. CDR3 nucleotides: TGTGCCAGCACGACAGGGGTATATTCACCCCTCCACTTT. The rearrangement joins TRBV7-2 to TRBJ1-6; 8 bases line up with TRBD1. CDR1 and CDR2 (germline): SGHTA, FQGNSA. CDR3 length: 13 amino acids. J lost 8 bases, V lost 7 bases, and 4 bases had no gene match.

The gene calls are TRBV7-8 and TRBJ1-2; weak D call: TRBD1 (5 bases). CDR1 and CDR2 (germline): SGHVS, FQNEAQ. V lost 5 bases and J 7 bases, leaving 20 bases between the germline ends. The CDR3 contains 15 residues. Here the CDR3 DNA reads TGTGCCAGCAGCCCACGCCTGCAGGGTGCCAGTGGCTACACCTTC. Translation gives CASSPRLQGASGYTF.

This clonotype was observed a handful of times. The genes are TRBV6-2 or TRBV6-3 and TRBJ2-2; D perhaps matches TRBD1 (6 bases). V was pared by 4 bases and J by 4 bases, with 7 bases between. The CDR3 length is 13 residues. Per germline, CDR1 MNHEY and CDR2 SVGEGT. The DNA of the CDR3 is TGTGCCAGCAGTTGGACAGTCACCGGGGAGCTGTTTTTT. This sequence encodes CASSWTVTGELFF.